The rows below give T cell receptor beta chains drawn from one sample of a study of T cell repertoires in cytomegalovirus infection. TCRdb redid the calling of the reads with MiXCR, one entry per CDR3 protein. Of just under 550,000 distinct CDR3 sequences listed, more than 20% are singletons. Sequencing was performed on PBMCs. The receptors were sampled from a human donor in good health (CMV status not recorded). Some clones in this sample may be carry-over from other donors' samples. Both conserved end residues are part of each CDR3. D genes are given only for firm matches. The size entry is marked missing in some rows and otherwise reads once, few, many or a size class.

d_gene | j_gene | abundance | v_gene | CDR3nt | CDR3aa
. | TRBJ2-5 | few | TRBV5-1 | TGCGCCAGCAGCCCACGGCAGGCCATCCCGACCCAGTACTTC | CASSPRQAIPTQYF
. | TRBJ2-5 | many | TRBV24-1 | TGTGCCACCAGTGATGCAGATAGTAAAGAGACCCAGTACTTC | CATSDADSKETQYF
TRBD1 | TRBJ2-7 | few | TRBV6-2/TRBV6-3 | TGTGCCAGCACCCACGGACAGGGGGCACCTTACGAGCAGTACTTC | CASTHGQGAPYEQYF
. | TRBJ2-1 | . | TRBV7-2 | TGTGCCAGCAGCTTAGCCGTCCGTGAGCAGTTCTTC | CASSLAVREQFF
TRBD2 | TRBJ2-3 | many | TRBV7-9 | TGTGCCAGCAGCTTCGGGACTAGCGGAAACGTTCCAAGCACAGATACGCAGTATTTT | CASSFGTSGNVPSTDTQYF
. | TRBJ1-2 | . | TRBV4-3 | TGCGCCAGCAGCCAAAATAGCCGGACACCCGGGCCTTATGGCTACACCTTC | CASSQNSRTPGPYGYTF
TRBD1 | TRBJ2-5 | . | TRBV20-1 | TGCAGTGTCCTTGGACAGGCAATAGAGACCCAGTACTTC | CSVLGQAIETQYF
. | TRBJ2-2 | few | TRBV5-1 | TGCGCCAGCATGCGTCCGAACACCGGGGAGCTGTTTTTT | CASMRPNTGELFF
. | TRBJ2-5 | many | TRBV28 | TGTGCCAGCAGACTATCGGGCCAAGAGACCCAGTACTTC | CASRLSGQETQYF
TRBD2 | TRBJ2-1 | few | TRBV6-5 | TGTGCCAGCAGTTTGAGGACTAGCGGGAGTACTGAGCAGTTCTTC | CASSLRTSGSTEQFF
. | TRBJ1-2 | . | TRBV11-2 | TGTGCCAGCAGCTTAGGAGGTCCCGGCTACACCTTC | CASSLGGPGYTF
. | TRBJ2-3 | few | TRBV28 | TGTGCCAGCAGTTTGCGTAGCGCGAGAACAGATACGCAGTATTTT | CASSLRSARTDTQYF
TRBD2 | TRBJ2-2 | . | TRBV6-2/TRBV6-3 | TGTGCCAGCAGTTACCCTGGGACTAGCGGGACGAACACCGGGGAGCTGTTTTTT | CASSYPGTSGTNTGELFF
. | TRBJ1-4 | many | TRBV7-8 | TGTGCCAGCAGCTTAGCGGGGGGGACTAATGAAAAACTGTTTTTT | CASSLAGGTNEKLFF
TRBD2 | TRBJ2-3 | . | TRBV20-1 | TGCAGTGCTAGGGGACTAGCGGGAGAACCAGATACGCAGTATTTT | CSARGLAGEPDTQYF
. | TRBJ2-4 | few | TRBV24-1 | TGTGCCACCAGTGATGGCTTGCCCCAAAACATTCAGTACTTC | CATSDGLPQNIQYF
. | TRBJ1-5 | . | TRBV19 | TGTGCCAGTAGTATGCAGGGGTATAGCAATCAGCCCCAGCATTTT | CASSMQGYSNQPQHF
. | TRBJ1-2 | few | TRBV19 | TGTGCCAGTAGTATCGCGGTGTGGTATGGCTACACCTTC | CASSIAVWYGYTF
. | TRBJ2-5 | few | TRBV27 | TGTGCCAGCAGCAATATGGGGGCCGGGGAGACCCAGTACTTC | CASSNMGAGETQYF
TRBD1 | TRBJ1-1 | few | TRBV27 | TGTGCCAGCAGTTTAATGGGACAGGGGATTCGCACTGAAGCTTTCTTT | CASSLMGQGIRTEAFF
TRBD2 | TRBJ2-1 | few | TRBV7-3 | TGTGCCAGCAGCTTAGCGGGAGGATTCAGCGGTGAGCAGTTCTTC | CASSLAGGFSGEQFF
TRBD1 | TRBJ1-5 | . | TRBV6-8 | TGTGCCAGCAGTTACAGGACAGGGGGTAGCAATCAGCCCCAGCATTTT | CASSYRTGGSNQPQHF
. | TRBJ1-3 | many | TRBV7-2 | TGTGCCAGCAGCGAGGGGCCCACCATATATTTT | CASSEGPTIYF
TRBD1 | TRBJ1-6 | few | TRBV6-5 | TGTGCCAGCAGTTCACAGGGGAATAATTCACCCCTCCACTTT | CASSSQGNNSPLHF
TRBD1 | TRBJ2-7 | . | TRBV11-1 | TGTGCCAGCAGTTTTACGGGACAGACCTACGAGCAGTACTTC | CASSFTGQTYEQYF
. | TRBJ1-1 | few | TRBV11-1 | TGTGCCAGCAGCTACACCGAAAGGGGGGAAGCTTTCTTT | CASSYTERGEAFF